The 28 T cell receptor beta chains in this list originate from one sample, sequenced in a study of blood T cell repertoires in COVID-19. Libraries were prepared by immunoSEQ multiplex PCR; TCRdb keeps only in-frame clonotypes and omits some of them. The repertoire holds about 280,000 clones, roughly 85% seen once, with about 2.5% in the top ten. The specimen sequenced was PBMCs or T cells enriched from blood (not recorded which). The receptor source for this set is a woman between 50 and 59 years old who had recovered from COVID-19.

CDR3 amino acids: CASKDGEGRGRTEAFF. CDR3 nucleotides: TGTGCCAGTAAGGATGGAGAGGGCAGGGGGCGGACTGAAGCTTTCTTT. This chain connects TRBV19 to TRBJ1-1; 8 nucleotides agree with TRBD1. Trimming removed 7 bases from V and 5 bases from J; junction bases left unmatched: 15. Looked up from germline, CDR1 is LNHDA and CDR2 is SQIVND (reference sequence). The CDR3 contains 16 residues.

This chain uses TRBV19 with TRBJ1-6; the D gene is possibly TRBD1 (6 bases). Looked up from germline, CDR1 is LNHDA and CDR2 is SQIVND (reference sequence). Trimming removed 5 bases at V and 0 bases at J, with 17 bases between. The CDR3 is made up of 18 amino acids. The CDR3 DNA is TGTGCCAGTAGTCCCGAGGGGGTATCGGGCTCCTATAATTCACCCCTCCACTTT. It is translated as CASSPEGVSGSYNSPLHF.

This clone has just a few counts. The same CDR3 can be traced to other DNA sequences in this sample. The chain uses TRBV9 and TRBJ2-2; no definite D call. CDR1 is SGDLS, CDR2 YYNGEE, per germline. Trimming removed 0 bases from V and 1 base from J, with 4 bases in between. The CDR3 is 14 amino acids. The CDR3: CASSVAGNTGELFF. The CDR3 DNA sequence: TGTGCCAGCAGCGTAGCCGGGAACACCGGGGAGCTGTTTTTT.

This chain's CDR3 is CASSSSRGPPRGEAFF. In DNA form, the CDR3 reads TGTGCCAGCAGCTCCTCCAGGGGGCCCCCCCGGGGTGAAGCTTTCTTT. The J gene is TRBJ1-1, the V gene TRBV7-8, with TRBD1 matching 8 bases. This CDR3 comprises 16 residues. V dropped 4 bases and J dropped 7; count of bases not matched to a gene: 14. The germline gives CDR1 SGHVS, CDR2 FQNEAQ.

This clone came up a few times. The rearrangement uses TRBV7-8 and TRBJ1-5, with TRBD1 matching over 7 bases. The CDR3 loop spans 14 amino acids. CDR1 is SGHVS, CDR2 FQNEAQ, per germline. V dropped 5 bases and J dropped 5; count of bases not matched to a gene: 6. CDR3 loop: CASSPGTADQPQHF. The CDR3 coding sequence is TGTGCCAGCAGCCCTGGGACAGCCGATCAGCCCCAGCATTTT.

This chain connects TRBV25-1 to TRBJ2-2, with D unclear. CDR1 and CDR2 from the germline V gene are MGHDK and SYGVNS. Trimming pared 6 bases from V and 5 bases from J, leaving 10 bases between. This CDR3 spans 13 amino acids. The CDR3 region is CASRPTGTGELFF. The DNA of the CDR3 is TGTGCCAGCAGACCGACGGGTACCGGGGAGCTGTTTTTT. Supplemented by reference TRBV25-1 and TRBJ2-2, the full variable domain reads EADIYQTPRYLVIGTGKKITLECSQTMGHDKMYWYQQDPGMELHLIHYSYGVNSTEKGDLSSESTVSRIRTEHFPLTLESARPSHTSQYLCASRPTGTGELFFGEGSRLTVL.

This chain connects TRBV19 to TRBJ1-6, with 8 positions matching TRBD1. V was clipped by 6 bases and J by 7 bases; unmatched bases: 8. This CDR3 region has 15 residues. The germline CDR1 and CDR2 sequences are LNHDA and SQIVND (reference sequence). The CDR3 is CASRVTGAPNSPLHF. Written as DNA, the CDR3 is TGTGCCAGTAGGGTGACAGGGGCGCCGAATTCACCCCTCCACTTT.

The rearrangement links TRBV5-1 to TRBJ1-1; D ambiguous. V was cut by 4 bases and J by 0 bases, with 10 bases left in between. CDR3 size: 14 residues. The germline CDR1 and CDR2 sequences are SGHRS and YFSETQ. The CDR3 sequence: CASSPLDLNTEAFF. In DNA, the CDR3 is TGCGCCAGCAGCCCCCTAGACCTGAACACTGAAGCTTTCTTT.

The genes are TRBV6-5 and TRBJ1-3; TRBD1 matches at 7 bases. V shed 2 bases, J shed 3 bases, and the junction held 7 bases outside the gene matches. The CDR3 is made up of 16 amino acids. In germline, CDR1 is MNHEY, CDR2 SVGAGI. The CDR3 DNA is TGTGCCAGCAGTTACGGTGCTTACAGGGGTGGAAACACCATATATTTT. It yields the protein CASSYGAYRGGNTIYF.

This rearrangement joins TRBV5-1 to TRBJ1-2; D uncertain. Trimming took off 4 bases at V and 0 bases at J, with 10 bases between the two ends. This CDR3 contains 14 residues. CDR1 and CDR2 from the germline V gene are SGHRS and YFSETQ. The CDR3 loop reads CASSVTPANYGYTF. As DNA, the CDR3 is TGCGCCAGCAGCGTAACTCCGGCTAACTATGGCTACACCTTC.

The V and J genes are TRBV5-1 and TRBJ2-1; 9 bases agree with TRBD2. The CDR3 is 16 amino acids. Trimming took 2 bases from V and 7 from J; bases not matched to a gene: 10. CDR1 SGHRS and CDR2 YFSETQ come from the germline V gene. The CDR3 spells CASSFKAGGTTNEQFF. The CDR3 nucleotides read TGCGCCAGCAGCTTTAAAGCGGGAGGAACTACAAATGAGCAGTTCTTC.

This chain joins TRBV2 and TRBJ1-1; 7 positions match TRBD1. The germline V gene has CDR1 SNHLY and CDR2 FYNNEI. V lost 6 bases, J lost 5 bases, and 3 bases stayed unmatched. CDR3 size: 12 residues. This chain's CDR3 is CASRGGETEAFF. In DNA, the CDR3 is TGTGCCAGCAGAGGGGGCGAAACTGAAGCTTTCTTT.

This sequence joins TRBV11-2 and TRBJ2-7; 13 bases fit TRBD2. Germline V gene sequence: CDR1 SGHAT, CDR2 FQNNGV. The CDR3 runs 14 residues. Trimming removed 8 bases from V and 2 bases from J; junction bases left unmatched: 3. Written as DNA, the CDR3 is TGTGCCAGCGGGGGACTAGCGGGAACCTACGAGCAGTACTTC. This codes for CASGGLAGTYEQYF.

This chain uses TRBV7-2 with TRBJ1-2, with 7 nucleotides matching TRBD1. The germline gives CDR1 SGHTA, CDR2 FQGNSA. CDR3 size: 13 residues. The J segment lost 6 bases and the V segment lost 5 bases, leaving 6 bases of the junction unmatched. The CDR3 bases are TGTGCCAGCAGCCTCCGGGACAGTGATGGCTACACCTTC. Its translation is CASSLRDSDGYTF.

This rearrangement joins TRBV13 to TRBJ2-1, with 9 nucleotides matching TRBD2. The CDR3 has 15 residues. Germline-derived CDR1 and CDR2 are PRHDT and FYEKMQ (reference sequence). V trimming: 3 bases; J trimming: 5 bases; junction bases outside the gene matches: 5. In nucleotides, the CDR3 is TGTGCCAGCAGCTTTGCGGGAGGGCCTGACAATGAGCAGTTCTTC. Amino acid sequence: CASSFAGGPDNEQFF.

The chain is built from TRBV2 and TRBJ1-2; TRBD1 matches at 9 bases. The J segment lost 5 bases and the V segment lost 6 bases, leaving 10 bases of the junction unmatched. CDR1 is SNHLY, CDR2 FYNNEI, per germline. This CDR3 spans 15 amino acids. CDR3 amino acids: CASRNRGPLGYGYTF. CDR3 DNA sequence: TGTGCCAGCAGAAACAGGGGGCCCCTAGGGTATGGCTACACCTTC.

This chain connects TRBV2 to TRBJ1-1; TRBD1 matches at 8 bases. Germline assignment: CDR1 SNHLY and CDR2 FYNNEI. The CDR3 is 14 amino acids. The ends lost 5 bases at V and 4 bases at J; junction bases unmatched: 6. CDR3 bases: TGTGCCAGCAGTTGGACAGGGTCGGGCACTGAAGCTTTCTTT. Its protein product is CASSWTGSGTEAFF.

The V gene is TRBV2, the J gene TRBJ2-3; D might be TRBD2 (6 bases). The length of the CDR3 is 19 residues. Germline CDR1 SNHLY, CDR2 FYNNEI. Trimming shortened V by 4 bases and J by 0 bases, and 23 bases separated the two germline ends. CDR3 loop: CASSGFREPPLSSTDTQYF. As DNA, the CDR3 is TGTGCCAGCAGTGGCTTTCGGGAGCCTCCACTGTCTAGCACAGATACGCAGTATTTT.

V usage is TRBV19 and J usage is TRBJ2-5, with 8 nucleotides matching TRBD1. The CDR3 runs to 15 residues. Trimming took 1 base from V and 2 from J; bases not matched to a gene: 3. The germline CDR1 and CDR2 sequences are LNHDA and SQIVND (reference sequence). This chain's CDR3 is CASSIGGTGQETQYF. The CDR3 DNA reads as TGTGCCAGTAGTATAGGGGGGACAGGACAAGAGACCCAGTACTTC.

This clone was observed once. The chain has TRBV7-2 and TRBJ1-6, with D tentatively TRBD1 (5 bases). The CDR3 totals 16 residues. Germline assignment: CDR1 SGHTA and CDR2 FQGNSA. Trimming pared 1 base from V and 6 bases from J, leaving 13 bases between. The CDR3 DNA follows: TGTGCCAGCAGCTTAGAGTATGGGGGAGGTAATTCACCCCTCCACTTT. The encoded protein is CASSLEYGGGNSPLHF.

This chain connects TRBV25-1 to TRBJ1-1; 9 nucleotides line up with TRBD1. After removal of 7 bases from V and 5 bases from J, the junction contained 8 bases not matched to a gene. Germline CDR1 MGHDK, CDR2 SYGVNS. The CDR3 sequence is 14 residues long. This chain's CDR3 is CASTGQGHSTEAFF. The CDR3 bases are TGTGCCAGCACGGGACAGGGTCATTCGACTGAAGCTTTCTTT.

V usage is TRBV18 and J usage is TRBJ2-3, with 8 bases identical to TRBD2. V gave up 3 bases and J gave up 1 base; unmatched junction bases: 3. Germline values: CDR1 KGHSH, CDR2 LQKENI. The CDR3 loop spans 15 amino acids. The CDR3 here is CASSPGAGGTDTQYF. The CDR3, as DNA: TGTGCCAGCTCACCGGGAGCGGGGGGCACAGATACGCAGTATTTT.

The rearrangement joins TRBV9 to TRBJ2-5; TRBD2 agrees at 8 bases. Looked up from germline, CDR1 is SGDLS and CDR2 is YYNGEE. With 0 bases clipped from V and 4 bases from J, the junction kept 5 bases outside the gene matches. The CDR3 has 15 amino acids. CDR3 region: CASSVEAGGSETQYF. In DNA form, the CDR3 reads TGTGCCAGCAGCGTAGAGGCGGGGGGATCAGAGACCCAGTACTTC.

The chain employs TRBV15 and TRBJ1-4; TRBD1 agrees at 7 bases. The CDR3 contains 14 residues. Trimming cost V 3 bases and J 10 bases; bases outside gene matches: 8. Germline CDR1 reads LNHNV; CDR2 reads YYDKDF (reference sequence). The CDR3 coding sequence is TGTGCCACCAGCAGCACTGGGACAGCTCGAAAACTGTTTTTT. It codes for CATSSTGTARKLFF.

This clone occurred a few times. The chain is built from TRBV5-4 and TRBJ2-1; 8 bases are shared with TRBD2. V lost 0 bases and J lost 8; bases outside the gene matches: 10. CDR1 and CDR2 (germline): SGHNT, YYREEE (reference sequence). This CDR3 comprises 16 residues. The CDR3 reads CASSLGGRSIFYEQFF. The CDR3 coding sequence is TGTGCCAGCAGCTTGGGCGGGAGGTCCATTTTCTATGAGCAGTTCTTC.

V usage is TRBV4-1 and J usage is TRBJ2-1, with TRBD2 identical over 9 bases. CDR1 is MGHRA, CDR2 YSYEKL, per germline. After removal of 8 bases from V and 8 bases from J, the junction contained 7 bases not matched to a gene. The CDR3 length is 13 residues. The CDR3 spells CASRGLAEHEQFF. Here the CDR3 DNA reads TGCGCCAGCCGGGGACTAGCTGAGCATGAGCAGTTCTTC.

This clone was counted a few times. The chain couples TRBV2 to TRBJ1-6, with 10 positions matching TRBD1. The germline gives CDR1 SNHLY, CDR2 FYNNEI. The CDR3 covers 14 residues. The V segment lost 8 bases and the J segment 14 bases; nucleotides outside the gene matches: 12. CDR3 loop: CASRPGTGVVALHF. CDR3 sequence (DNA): TGTGCCAGCCGACCCGGGACAGGGGTTGTGGCCCTCCACTTT.

The CDR3 DNA reads as TGTGCCAGTAGTCCCGGGGGCACTGAAGCTTTCTTT. It yields the protein CASSPGGTEAFF. The chain recombines TRBV19 with TRBJ1-1; D might be TRBD1 (5 bases). This CDR3 spans 12 amino acids. With 5 bases removed from V and 4 bases from J, the gap between germline ends came to 8 bases. Per the germline V gene, CDR1 is LNHDA and CDR2 is SQIVND (reference sequence).